The present TCR beta chain was sequenced within a study of post-analysis software for immune sequencing data. Turning to the study itself: Courses of disease covered relapsing-remitting, secondary progressive and progressive-relapsing multiple sclerosis. Broader study findings: Strong co-clustering by F measure linked samples that shared a preparation batch. Patients used roughly five TRBV segments, including TRBV5-6, TRBV5-1 and TRBV20-1, more often than controls. When compared against controls, multiple sclerosis patients showed significantly lower normalized Chao1 diversity.

The sample holds one count of this clonotype. Its antigen is unidentified. Included in the TCR beta cDNA libraries were unique molecular identifiers. Roughly 500,000 cDNA molecules were obtained per 1 to 10 million input T cells. Using its own MiXCR run on the PCR reads, TCRdb lists one record per CDR3 protein. This sample has some 890,000 distinct CDR3 sequences, with roughly half found just once. The CDR3 covers 14 residues. Trimming left V 7 bases short and J 5 bases short, with 17 bases between. Germline CDR1 SNHLY, CDR2 FYNNEI. The chain is built from TRBV2 and TRBJ2-5; D unresolved. The TCR sequence derives from a girl aged 10-17 years with multiple sclerosis. Source material: blood. CDR3 amino acids: CASTSSASWETQYF. The CDR3 nucleotides are TGTGCCAGCACTTCTTCCGCCAGTTGGGAGACCCAGTACTTC.